The 26 T cell receptor beta chains in this list originate from one sample, sequenced in a study of blood T cell repertoires in COVID-19 (dated by TCRdb to the early 2020s). Library method: the immunoSEQ multiplex PCR assay. Drawn from immuneACCESS, this table holds only the in-frame rearrangements with V and J called that TCRdb kept. Clones are partly lost; checked studies trace under half to an unresolved V gene and leave the rest unexplained. Within this sample are 390,000 or so clones, with about 89% of them counted one time only. The ten largest clones add up to about 10% of the sample. The sequencing input was peripheral blood. These receptors originate from a woman between 25 and 40 years old with COVID-19, enrolled during active disease.

V and J are TRBV19 and TRBJ2-2; 8 nucleotides align to TRBD2. Germline CDR1 is LNHDA and CDR2 is SQIVND (reference sequence). The CDR3 is 14 amino acids. The ends lost 6 bases at V and 2 bases at J; junction bases unmatched: 2. CDR3 loop: CASRTSGNTGELFF. The CDR3 DNA reads as TGTGCCAGTAGAACTAGCGGAAACACCGGGGAGCTGTTTTTT.

The rearrangement uses TRBV5-1 and TRBJ1-6, with a possible D match to TRBD1 (6 bases). From germline, CDR1 is SGHRS and CDR2 YFSETQ. CDR3 length: 16 amino acids. V shed 0 bases and J shed 9 bases, with 16 bases lying between them. CDR3 nucleotides: TGCGCCAGCAGCTTGGCCCCACAGGGTGTAGGTTCACCCCTCCACTTT. Translating it yields CASSLAPQGVGSPLHF.

The V and J genes are TRBV6-2 or TRBV6-3 and TRBJ2-3; D is unclear. The CDR3 loop spans 15 amino acids. The V end lost 1 base, the J end lost 0 bases, and 8 bases lay between the germline ends. Germline V gives CDR1 MNHEY, CDR2 SVGEGT. In nucleotides, the CDR3 is TGTGCCAGCAGTTACTTGCGGTCTAGCACAGATACGCAGTATTTT. It translates to CASSYLRSSTDTQYF.

This chain links TRBV28 with TRBJ2-3, with D perhaps TRBD2 (5 bases). The V end lost 5 bases, the J end lost 2 bases, and 14 bases lay between the germline ends. Germline assignment: CDR1 MDHEN and CDR2 SYDVKM. The CDR3 is 15 residues long. In DNA, the CDR3 is TGTGCCAGCAGTCCTGAAAAAGGACTCACAGATACGCAGTATTTT. Translating it yields CASSPEKGLTDTQYF.

The chain joins TRBV11-3 to TRBJ2-1; TRBD2 matches 11 bases. Germline V gene data show CDR1 as SGHNT and CDR2 as YENEEA. The V gene end was trimmed by 4 bases and the J gene end by 4 bases; junction bases not matched to a gene: 6. The CDR3 sequence is 16 residues long. In DNA form, the CDR3 reads TGTGCCAGCAGCTCGCACGGGACTAGCGGTTACAATGAGCAGTTCTTC. Its translation: CASSSHGTSGYNEQFF.

This sequence joins TRBV19 and TRBJ2-3; the match to TRBD1 covers 9 bases. This CDR3 has 15 residues. CDR1 LNHDA and CDR2 SQIVND come from the germline V gene (reference sequence). The V gene end was trimmed by 5 bases and the J gene end by 5 bases; junction bases not matched to a gene: 8. CDR3 sequence reads: CASSVHRGPRDTQYF. The CDR3 nucleotides are TGTGCCAGTAGTGTTCACAGGGGGCCGAGAGATACGCAGTATTTT.

This clone was seen repeatedly, ten times or more. The chain carries TRBV28 and TRBJ2-2; D might be TRBD1 (6 bases). The V gene lost 3 bases and the J gene lost 5 bases, with 10 bases spanning the gap. This CDR3 spans 14 amino acids. CDR1 is MDHEN and CDR2 is SYDVKM in the germline V gene. CDR3 sequence: CASSFGRGTGELFF. The CDR3 DNA reads as TGTGCCAGCAGTTTTGGAAGGGGGACCGGGGAGCTGTTTTTT.

V is TRBV18 and J is TRBJ1-1; possible D gene TRBD1, 6 bases. Trimming cost V 4 bases and J 1 base, with 13 bases left between them. The CDR3 has 15 amino acids. Germline V gene lookup returns CDR1 KGHSH and CDR2 LQKENI. The CDR3 sequence is CASSQGGGSNTEAFF. The CDR3 nucleotides are TGTGCCAGCTCACAGGGGGGGGGCTCGAACACTGAAGCTTTCTTT.

V is TRBV18 and J is TRBJ2-7; tentatively, D is TRBD1 (5 bases). The germline CDR1 and CDR2 sequences are KGHSH and LQKENI. Deletions cut 11 bases from V and 4 bases from J, with 15 bases between. The CDR3 has 12 residues. The CDR3 nucleotides read TGTGCCTCCTCGAAGGGGATATACGAGCAGTACTTC. Translating gives CASSKGIYEQYF. Drawing the rest from reference TRBV18 and TRBJ2-7, the complete variable domain is NAGVMQNPRHLVRRRGQEARLRCSPMKGHSHVYWYRQLPEEGLKFMVYLQKENIIDESGMPKERFSAEFPKEGPSILRIQQVVRGDSAAYFCASSKGIYEQYFGPGTRLTVT.

The chain recombines TRBV18 with TRBJ2-7; 7 nucleotides align to TRBD1. With V trimmed by 3 bases and J by 5 bases, 13 bases remained unmatched. The CDR3 contains 16 residues. Germline CDR1 reads KGHSH; CDR2 reads LQKENI. The CDR3 nucleotides are TGTGCCAGCTCACCCATCTCCCCAGGGACAGACAACGAGCAGTACTTC. This sequence encodes CASSPISPGTDNEQYF.

This clone turned up a few times. The gene calls are TRBV27 and TRBJ1-5, with unresolved D. This CDR3 has 15 residues. Germline-derived CDR1 and CDR2 are MNHEY and SMNVEV (reference sequence). Trimming took off 3 bases at V and 1 base at J, with 10 bases between the two ends. The CDR3 region has the DNA TGTGCCAGCAGTTTCCTGACTCCAAGCAATCAGCCCCAGCATTTT. This sequence encodes CASSFLTPSNQPQHF.

This rearrangement joins TRBV27 to TRBJ2-4; TRBD2 is a possible D gene (5 bases). Germline CDR1 and CDR2: MNHEY and SMNVEV (reference sequence). This CDR3 region has 13 residues. V was shortened by 5 bases and J by 6 bases, with 11 bases between the two germline ends. The CDR3 DNA sequence: TGTGCCAGCAGTCCGGACTGGGGAAACATTCAGTACTTC. Amino acid sequence: CASSPDWGNIQYF.

The V and J genes are TRBV28 and TRBJ2-2; 8 bases align to TRBD2. This CDR3 region has 15 residues. Unmatched junction bases numbered 8, after V lost 8 bases and J lost 3 bases. Looked up from germline, CDR1 is MDHEN and CDR2 is SYDVKM. As DNA, the CDR3 is TGTGCCAGCGACTCGGGAGGGCCTGACACCGGGGAGCTGTTTTTT. Translation: CASDSGGPDTGELFF.

This clone came up many times. This chain connects TRBV5-6 to TRBJ2-1, with TRBD2 as a possible D gene (5 bases). V was cut by 0 bases and J by 1 base, with 8 bases left in between. The germline CDR1 and CDR2 sequences are SGHDT and YYEEEE. The CDR3 totals 15 residues. The CDR3 bases are TGTGCCAGCAGCTTGGTGTCGGGATCCTACAATGAGCAGTTCTTC. As protein: CASSLVSGSYNEQFF.

The genes are TRBV2 and TRBJ2-5, with unresolved D. From germline, CDR1 is SNHLY and CDR2 FYNNEI. This CDR3 is built from 11 residues. With 7 bases removed from V and 3 bases from J, the gap between germline ends came to 6 bases. The CDR3 loop reads CASMSEETQYF. CDR3 sequence (DNA): TGTGCCAGCATGAGCGAAGAGACCCAGTACTTC.

The V and J genes are TRBV30 and TRBJ2-2; the D gene is possibly TRBD1 (5 bases). Germline V CDR1 and CDR2: GTSNPN, SVGIG (reference sequence). Trimming pared 4 bases from V and 5 bases from J, leaving 17 bases between. The CDR3 totals 15 residues. The CDR3 protein is CAWTTHSGNTGELFF. The CDR3 nucleotides read TGTGCCTGGACCACGCATTCAGGGAATACCGGGGAGCTGTTTTTT.

The gene calls are TRBV3-1 (or the pseudogene TRBV3-2) and TRBJ1-2; TRBD1 is a possible D gene (5 bases). Germline V gene sequence: CDR1 LGHDT, CDR2 YNNKEL (reference sequence). V was clipped by 4 bases and J by 10 bases, with 16 bases between them. This CDR3 spans 13 amino acids. Here the CDR3 DNA reads TGTGCCAGCAGCCCCGGACTACAGGAGATCTACACCTTC. Translating it yields CASSPGLQEIYTF.

This clone has more than one count but fewer than ten. The CDR3 nucleotides read TGTGCCAGCAGGGGACAGGGCTTCAACACCATATATTTT. Protein sequence: CASRGQGFNTIYF. The genes are TRBV28 and TRBJ1-3; the match to TRBD1 covers 9 bases. V lost 6 bases and J lost 7; bases outside the gene matches: 4. The germline CDR1 and CDR2 sequences are MDHEN and SYDVKM. The length of the CDR3 is 13 residues.

This sequence joins TRBV5-1 and TRBJ2-3; no clear D gene. The V end was cut by 6 bases, the J end by 3 bases, with 14 bases between. Germline CDR1 reads SGHRS; CDR2 reads YFSETQ. The CDR3 has 14 residues. The CDR3 reads CASKMMQNTDTQYF. The CDR3 coding sequence is TGCGCCAGCAAGATGATGCAGAATACAGATACGCAGTATTTT.

The rearrangement uses TRBV30 and TRBJ2-7, with TRBD1 matching over 9 bases. The CDR3 extends over 13 amino acids. Germline assignment: CDR1 GTSNPN and CDR2 SVGIG (reference sequence). Trimming cost V 4 bases and J 2 bases; bases outside gene matches: 3. The CDR3 loop reads CAWTRDRAYEQYF. CDR3 coding DNA: TGTGCCTGGACTAGGGACAGGGCCTACGAGCAGTACTTC. Using reference TRBV30 and TRBJ2-7 for the parts outside the CDR3, the full variable domain is SQTIHQWPATLVQPVGSPLSLECTVEGTSNPNLYWYRQAAGRGLQLLFYSVGIGQISSEVPQNLSASRPQDRQFILSSKKLLLSDSGFYLCAWTRDRAYEQYFGPGTRLTVT.

This clone was seen a single time. The CDR3 here is CASSPVPGQGAANTGELFF. DNA of the CDR3: TGTGCCAGCAGTCCGGTCCCGGGACAGGGGGCTGCGAACACCGGGGAGCTGTTTTTT. V usage is TRBV28 and J usage is TRBJ2-2; 12 nucleotides agree with TRBD1. Germline assignment: CDR1 MDHEN and CDR2 SYDVKM. V trimming: 5 bases; J trimming: 0 bases; junction bases outside the gene matches: 10. The CDR3 has 19 residues. Full variable domain (rest looked up from reference TRBV28 and TRBJ2-2): DVKVTQSSRYLVKRTGEKVFLECVQDMDHENMFWYRQDPGLGLRLIYFSYDVKMKEKGDIPEGYSVSREKKERFSLILESASTNQTSMYLCASSPVPGQGAANTGELFFGEGSRLTVL.

The chain couples TRBV7-2 to TRBJ1-4; the match to TRBD1 covers 10 bases. Per the germline V gene, CDR1 is SGHTA and CDR2 is FQGNSA. With V trimmed by 5 bases and J by 7 bases, 10 bases remained unmatched. This CDR3 region has 16 residues. DNA for the CDR3: TGTGCCAGCAGCCCGACGACAGGGGGCGGAGGTGAAAAACTGTTTTTT. Protein sequence: CASSPTTGGGGEKLFF. Full variable domain (missing parts from reference TRBV7-2 and TRBJ1-4): GAGVSQSPSNKVTEKGKDVELRCDPISGHTALYWYRQSLGQGLEFLIYFQGNSAPDKSGLPSDRFSAERTGGSVSTLTIQRTQQEDSAVYLCASSPTTGGGGEKLFFGSGTQLSVL.

The chain links TRBV7-9 to TRBJ1-6, with TRBD1 matching over 10 bases. With 0 bases clipped from V and 8 bases from J, the junction kept 1 base outside the gene matches. This CDR3 comprises 15 residues. From germline, CDR1 is SEHNR and CDR2 FQNEAQ (reference sequence). Here the CDR3 reads CASSLAGTGDSPLHF. CDR3 bases: TGTGCCAGCAGCTTAGCGGGGACAGGGGATTCACCCCTCCACTTT.

The J gene is TRBJ1-1, the V gene TRBV9; D is uncertain. This CDR3 has 15 amino acids. Germline CDR1 is SGDLS and CDR2 is YYNGEE. V lost 0 bases and J lost 0, with 9 bases in between. DNA of the CDR3: TGTGCCAGCAGCGTAGGTGGCAGAATGAACACTGAAGCTTTCTTT. Translating gives CASSVGGRMNTEAFF.

On this clone itself: The same CDR3 arises from other DNA sequences in this sample as well. The V call is TRBV11-1, the J call TRBJ2-7; D perhaps matches TRBD1 (5 bases). CDR1 SGHAT and CDR2 FQDESV come from the germline V gene (reference sequence). This CDR3 contains 14 residues. The V end was cut by 5 bases, the J end by 3 bases, with 14 bases between. CDR3 nucleotides: TGTGCCAGCAGCCCCAGGCAGGGCAACTACGAGCAGTACTTC. It is translated as CASSPRQGNYEQYF. Supplemented by reference TRBV11-1 and TRBJ2-7, the full variable domain reads EAEVAQSPRYKITEKSQAVAFWCDPISGHATLYWYRQILGQGPELLVQFQDESVVDDSQLPKDRFSAERLKGVDSTLKIQPAELGDSAMYLCASSPRQGNYEQYFGPGTRLTVT.

The genes are TRBV10-2 and TRBJ2-5, with 8 positions matching TRBD1. The CDR3 is made up of 15 amino acids. V shed 4 bases, J shed 5 bases, and the junction held 9 bases outside the gene matches. Germline CDR1 is WSHSY and CDR2 is SAAADI. The CDR3 DNA is TGCGCCAGCAGTGTCCCAGGGGGCATACACGAGACCCAGTACTTC. Translated: CASSVPGGIHETQYF.